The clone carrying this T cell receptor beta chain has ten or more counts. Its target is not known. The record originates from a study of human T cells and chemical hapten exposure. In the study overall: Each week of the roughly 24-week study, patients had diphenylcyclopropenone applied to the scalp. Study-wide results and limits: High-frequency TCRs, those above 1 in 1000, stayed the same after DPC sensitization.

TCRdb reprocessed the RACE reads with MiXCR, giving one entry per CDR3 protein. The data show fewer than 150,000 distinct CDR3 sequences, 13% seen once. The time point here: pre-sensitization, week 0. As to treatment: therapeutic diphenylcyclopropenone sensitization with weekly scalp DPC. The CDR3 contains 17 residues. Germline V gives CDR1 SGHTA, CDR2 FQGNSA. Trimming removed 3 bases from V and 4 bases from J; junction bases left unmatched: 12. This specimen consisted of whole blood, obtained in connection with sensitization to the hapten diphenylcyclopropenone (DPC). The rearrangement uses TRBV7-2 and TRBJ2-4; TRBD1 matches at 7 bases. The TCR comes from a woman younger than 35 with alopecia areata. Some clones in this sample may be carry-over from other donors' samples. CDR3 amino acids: CASSFGPGTVLKNIQYF. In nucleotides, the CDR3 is TGTGCCAGCAGCTTTGGTCCCGGGACAGTGTTAAAAAACATTCAGTACTTC.